This T cell receptor beta chain stems from a study of patients and donors after allogeneic stem cell transplantation. V was shortened by 2 bases and J by 6 bases, with 7 bases between the two germline ends. The CDR3 is made up of 13 amino acids. Looked up from germline, CDR1 is SGHTA and CDR2 is FQGTGA. One entry per CDR3 protein results from TCRdb running MiXCR on the RT-PCR reads. The sample contains 150,000 to 250,000 distinct CDR3 sequences, around two fifths of which appear only once. The clonotype originates from a human donor who was either an allogeneic HSCT recipient or a stem cell or donor lymphocyte infusion donor (not recorded which). It is not recorded whose cells these are; they may come from a transplant donor. What was sequenced was blood, either unsorted or a sorted T cell fraction (not recorded which). This chain links TRBV7-3 with TRBJ2-2; D unresolved. Here the CDR3 DNA reads TGTGCCAGCAGCTTATGGGCGGCCGGGGAGCTGTTTTTT. Protein sequence: CASSLWAAGELFF.